A selection of T cell receptor beta chains follows, all from one sample in a study of OX40 agonist ivuxolimab in advanced cancers. Measured with immunoSEQ multiplex PCR; TCRdb has only the in-frame clones, and not every one. The sample has tens of thousands of clones, roughly 94% seen once. The sequences come from CD4+ or CD8+ T cells sorted from blood, collected in a trial of the OX40 agonist ivuxolimab. These receptors were collected from an adult with an advanced solid tumor such as melanoma, head and neck, liver or kidney cancer. CDR3s include the opening cysteine and the closing phenylalanine or tryptophan. Each record gives: CDR3 protein, CDR3 DNA, D gene, clone size, J gene, V gene. The D gene is left open where the match is weak. Clone size is stated in some rows and not others, as once, few, many or a class when expanded.

CASSRDRDSYEQYF TGTGCCAGCAGCCGGGACAGGGATAGCTACGAGCAGTACTTC TRBD1 NA TRBJ2-7 TRBV14
CASSLSGRLNEKLFF TGTGCCAGCAGCTTATCCGGACGGCTTAATGAAAAACTGTTTTTT NA once TRBJ1-4 TRBV7-8
CASSLGGRGTYNEQFF TGTGCCAGCAGCTTAGGGGGCAGGGGGACCTACAATGAGCAGTTCTTC TRBD1 NA TRBJ2-1 TRBV7-6
CASSLFGSWTEAFF TGTGCCAGCAGTTTATTTGGGTCGTGGACTGAAGCTTTCTTT NA NA TRBJ1-1 TRBV27
CASSPPSGRFSGANVLTF TGCGCCAGCAGCCCACCATCGGGACGGTTCTCTGGGGCCAACGTCCTGACTTTC NA NA TRBJ2-6 TRBV5-1
CASTPVWGAGAQAFF TGTGCCAGCACCCCTGTTTGGGGGGCGGGAGCACAAGCTTTCTTT NA NA TRBJ1-1 TRBV7-8
CASSLARLYGYTF TGTGCCAGCAGCTTAGCCAGACTATATGGCTACACCTTC NA NA TRBJ1-2 TRBV7-8
CASSSGHYQETQYF TGTGCCAGCAGCTCGGGACATTACCAAGAGACCCAGTACTTC NA NA TRBJ2-5 TRBV5-6
CASSSWRTADEQYF TGTGCCAGCAGCTCTTGGCGAACAGCGGACGAGCAGTACTTC NA NA TRBJ2-7 TRBV7-9
CASSSWGVRNQPQHF TGTGCCAGCAGCAGTTGGGGGGTAAGGAATCAGCCCCAGCATTTT NA NA TRBJ1-5 TRBV28
CASSEAPKYHNEQFF TGTGCCAGCAGTGAAGCGCCGAAGTATCACAATGAGCAGTTCTTC NA NA TRBJ2-1 TRBV2
CASSEQGALYEQYF TGCGCCAGCAGTGAACAGGGGGCCCTCTACGAGCAGTACTTC TRBD1 NA TRBJ2-7 TRBV4-3
CASSPAGGSTDTQYF TGTGCCAGCAGTCCCGCGGGGGGGAGCACAGATACGCAGTATTTT TRBD2 NA TRBJ2-3 TRBV27
CASSQRDGDNTGELFF TGTGCCAGCAGTCAGCGGGACGGAGACAACACCGGGGAGCTGTTTTTT TRBD2 NA TRBJ2-2 TRBV28
CASSPGKGAPGANVLTF TGTGCCAGCAGCCCCGGTAAGGGGGCGCCCGGGGCCAACGTCCTGACTTTC TRBD1 NA TRBJ2-6 TRBV7-2
CASSARGRKGETQYF TGTGCCAGCAGCGCCAGGGGGCGGAAGGGAGAGACCCAGTACTTC TRBD1 NA TRBJ2-5 TRBV13
CAWSVHLGGKRLGYTF TGTGCCTGGAGTGTACACTTGGGAGGGAAGCGACTTGGCTACACCTTC NA NA TRBJ1-2 TRBV30
CSVAGWGPYEQYF TGCAGCGTTGCAGGGTGGGGGCCCTACGAGCAGTACTTC NA NA TRBJ2-7 TRBV29-1
CASRERGSDYYSNQPQHF TGTGCCAGCAGAGAAAGGGGGTCGGACTATTATAGCAATCAGCCCCAGCATTTT NA NA TRBJ1-5 TRBV28
CATSRDGTRGNQPQHF TGTGCCACCAGCAGAGATGGGACAAGGGGCAATCAGCCCCAGCATTTT NA NA TRBJ1-5 TRBV15
CASGTGVFYEQYF TGCGCCAGCGGGACAGGGGTTTTTTACGAGCAGTACTTC TRBD1 once TRBJ2-7 TRBV5-1
CASKGIVGYTF TGTGCCAGCAAAGGGATCGTCGGCTACACCTTC NA NA TRBJ1-2 TRBV6-5
CGGNPYNEQFF TGTGGAGGGAATCCCTACAATGAGCAGTTCTTC NA NA TRBJ2-1 TRBV7-9